This note documents a single T cell receptor beta chain sequence. As yet, its antigen is unknown. The table came from immunoSEQ multiplex PCR; TCRdb's copy has only in-frame clones and leaves some out. The sample yields approximately 1,500 clones, 36% seen once. The sample originates from a study of T cells in localized non-small cell lung cancer. Study-wide results and limits: Because researchers sequenced only one region of the tumor, heterogeneity is still possible. For the top 100 tumor clones, a median around 61 also appeared in adjacent lung.

The germline gives CDR1 MGHDK, CDR2 SYGVNS. CDR3 length equals 14 residues. V dropped 10 bases and J dropped 6; count of bases not matched to a gene: 13. The sequencing here drew on normal lung tissue next to the tumor, taken before any cancer treatment. This receptor was identified in a woman aged 35 to 70 with stage II lung adenocarcinoma. The chain has TRBV25-1 and TRBJ1-1, with 8 bases lining up with TRBD1. The CDR3, as DNA: TGTGCCACACAGCCCAGGACAGGGCTAGCTGAAGCTTTCTTT. Translation: CATQPRTGLAEAFF.